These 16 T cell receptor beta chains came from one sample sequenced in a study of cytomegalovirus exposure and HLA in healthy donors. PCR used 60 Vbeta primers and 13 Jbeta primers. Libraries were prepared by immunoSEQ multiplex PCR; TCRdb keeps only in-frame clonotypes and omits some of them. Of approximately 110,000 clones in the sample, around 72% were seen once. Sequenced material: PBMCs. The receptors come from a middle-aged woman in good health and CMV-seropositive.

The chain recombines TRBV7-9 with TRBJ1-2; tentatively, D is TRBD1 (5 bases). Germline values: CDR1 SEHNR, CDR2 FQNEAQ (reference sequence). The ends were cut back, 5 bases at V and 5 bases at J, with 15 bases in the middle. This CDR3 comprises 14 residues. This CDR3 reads CASSPVDKFYGYTF. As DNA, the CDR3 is TGTGCCAGCAGCCCCGTGGACAAATTTTATGGCTACACCTTC.

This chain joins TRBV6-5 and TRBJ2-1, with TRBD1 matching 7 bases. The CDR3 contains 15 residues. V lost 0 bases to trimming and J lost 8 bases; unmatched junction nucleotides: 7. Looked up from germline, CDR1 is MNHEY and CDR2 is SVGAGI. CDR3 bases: TGTGCCAGCAGTTACTCGACAGGGTTTAGCTATGAGCAGTTCTTC. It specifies CASSYSTGFSYEQFF.

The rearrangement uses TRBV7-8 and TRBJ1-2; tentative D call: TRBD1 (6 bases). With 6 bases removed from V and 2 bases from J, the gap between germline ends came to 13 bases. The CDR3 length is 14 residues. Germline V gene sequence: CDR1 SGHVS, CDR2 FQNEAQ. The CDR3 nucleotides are TGTGCCAGCAGTCAGGACAGTGCAAACTATGGCTACACCTTC. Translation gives CASSQDSANYGYTF.

CDR3 nucleotide sequence: TGTGCCAGCAGTCCGCACCGGGACAGGGGGCCGGGGTTGTGGTCACCCCTCCACTTT. Translation: CASSPHRDRGPGLWSPLHF. V is TRBV27 and J is TRBJ1-6; 12 bases fit TRBD1. J gave up 10 bases and V 5 bases, and 18 bases lay outside the gene matches. CDR1 and CDR2 (germline): MNHEY, SMNVEV (reference sequence). This CDR3 spans 19 amino acids.

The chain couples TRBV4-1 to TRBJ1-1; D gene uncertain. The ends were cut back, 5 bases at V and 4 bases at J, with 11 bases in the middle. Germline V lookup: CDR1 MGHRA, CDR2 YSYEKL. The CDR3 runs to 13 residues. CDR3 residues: CASSVRASTEAFF. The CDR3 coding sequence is TGCGCCAGCAGCGTGCGGGCAAGCACTGAAGCTTTCTTT.

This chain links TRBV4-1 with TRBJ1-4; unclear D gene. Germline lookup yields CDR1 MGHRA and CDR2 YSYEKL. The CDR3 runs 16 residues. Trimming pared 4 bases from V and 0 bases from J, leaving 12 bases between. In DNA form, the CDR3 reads TGCGCCAGCAGCCCCTTGGAGAGTGCAACTAATGAAAAACTGTTTTTT. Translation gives CASSPLESATNEKLFF.

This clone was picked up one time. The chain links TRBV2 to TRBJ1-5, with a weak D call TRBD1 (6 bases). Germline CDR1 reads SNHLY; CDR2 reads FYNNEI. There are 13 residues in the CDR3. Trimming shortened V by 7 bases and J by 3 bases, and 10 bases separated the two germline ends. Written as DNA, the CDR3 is TGTGCCAGCATGGGGGCCCTCAATCAGCCCCAGCATTTT. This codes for CASMGALNQPQHF.

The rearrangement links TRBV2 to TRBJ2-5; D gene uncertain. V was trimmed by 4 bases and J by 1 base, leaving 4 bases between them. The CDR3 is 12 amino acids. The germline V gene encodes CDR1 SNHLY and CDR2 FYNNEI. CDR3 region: CASSVLQETQYF. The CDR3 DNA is TGTGCCAGCAGTGTTCTCCAAGAGACCCAGTACTTC.

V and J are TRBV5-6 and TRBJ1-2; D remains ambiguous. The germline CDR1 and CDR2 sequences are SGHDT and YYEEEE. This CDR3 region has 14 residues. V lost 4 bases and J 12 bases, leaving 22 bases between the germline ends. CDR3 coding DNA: TGTGCCAGCAGCCCACAAGAACTATCTATGGCTAACACCTTC. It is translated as CASSPQELSMANTF.

The CDR3 loop reads CASSLDRDRGDEQFF. The CDR3 region has the DNA TGTGCCAGCAGCTTAGACCGGGACAGGGGAGATGAGCAGTTCTTC. The rearrangement uses TRBV7-8 and TRBJ2-1, with TRBD1 identical over 10 bases. Germline-derived CDR1 and CDR2 are SGHVS and FQNEAQ. The CDR3 has 15 amino acids. Trimming took 1 base from V and 8 from J; bases not matched to a gene: 5.

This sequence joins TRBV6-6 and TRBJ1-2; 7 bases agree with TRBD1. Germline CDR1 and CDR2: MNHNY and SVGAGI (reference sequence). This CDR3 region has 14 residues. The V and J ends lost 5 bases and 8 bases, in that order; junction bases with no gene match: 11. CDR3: CASSTQGRNAGYTF. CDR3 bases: TGTGCCAGCAGTACACAGGGGCGAAATGCGGGCTACACCTTC.

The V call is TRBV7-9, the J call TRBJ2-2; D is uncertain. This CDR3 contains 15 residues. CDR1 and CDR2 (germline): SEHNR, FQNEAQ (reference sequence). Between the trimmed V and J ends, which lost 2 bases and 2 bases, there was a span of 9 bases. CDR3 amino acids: CASSLSGVNTGELFF. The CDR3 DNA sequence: TGTGCCAGCAGCTTATCAGGCGTAAACACCGGGGAGCTGTTTTTT. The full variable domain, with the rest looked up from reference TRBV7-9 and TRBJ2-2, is DTGVSQNPRHKITKRGQNVTFRCDPISEHNRLYWYRQTLGQGPEFLTYFQNEAQLEKSRLLSDRFSAERPKGSFSTLEIQRTEQGDSAMYLCASSLSGVNTGELFFGEGSRLTVL.

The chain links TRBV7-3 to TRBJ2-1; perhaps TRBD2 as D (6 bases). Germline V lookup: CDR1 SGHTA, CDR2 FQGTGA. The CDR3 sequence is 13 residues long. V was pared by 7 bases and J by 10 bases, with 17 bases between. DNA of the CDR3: TGTGCCAGCACCCTAGGGGCGGGGACGGAGCAGTTCTTC. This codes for CASTLGAGTEQFF.

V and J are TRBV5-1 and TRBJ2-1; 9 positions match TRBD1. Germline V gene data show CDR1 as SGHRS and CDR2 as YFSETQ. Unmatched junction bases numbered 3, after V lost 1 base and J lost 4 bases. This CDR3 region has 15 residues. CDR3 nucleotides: TGCGCCAGCAGCTTGTCGGGACAGGGTTACAATGAGCAGTTCTTC. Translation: CASSLSGQGYNEQFF.

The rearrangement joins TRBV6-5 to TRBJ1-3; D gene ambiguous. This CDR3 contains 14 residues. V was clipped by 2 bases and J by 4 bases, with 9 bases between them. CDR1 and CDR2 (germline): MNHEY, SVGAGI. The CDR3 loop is CASSYTYEGNTIYF. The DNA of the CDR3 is TGTGCCAGCAGTTACACCTATGAAGGAAACACCATATATTTT.

CDR3 coding DNA: TGCAGCGTTCAACAGGGGGCTGAAGCTTTCTTT. It specifies CSVQQGAEAFF. This chain connects TRBV29-1 to TRBJ1-1; 8 nucleotides align to TRBD1. The V gene's germline CDR1 is SQVTM and CDR2 ANQGSEA. The CDR3 covers 11 residues. Trimming took 5 bases from V and 6 from J; bases not matched to a gene: 2.